This entry features one T cell receptor (beta chain) sequence. TCR beta sequencing covered blood CD8+ and CD4+ T cells. The germline V and J ends were trimmed by 6 bases and 9 bases, with 15 bases remaining between them. The CDR3 extends over 13 amino acids. Per the germline V gene, CDR1 is MGHRA and CDR2 is YSYEKL. With random hexamers, reverse transcription was performed on about 0.45 to 1 ug of RNA. TCRdb fed the immunoSEQ multiplex PCR reads into MiXCR, producing one record per CDR3 protein. The sample includes just under 150,000 distinct CDR3 sequences, roughly 95% seen only once; the top ten take approximately 0.09%. The sample belongs to a study of CD8 T cells in Susac syndrome.

Sequencing was carried out using CD4+ T cells from PBMCs. The clonotype originates from a human donor in good health. The rearrangement joins TRBV4-1 to TRBJ2-1; D possibly corresponds to TRBD1 (7 bases). The CDR3 nucleotides read TGCGCCAGCAGATCGGACAGGAGGGGTGAGCAGTTCTTC. This encodes CASRSDRRGEQFF.